This T cell receptor beta chain was recorded in a study of cytomegalovirus exposure and HLA in healthy donors. Across the whole study: Early released data comprised some 85 million unique TCRs from HLA-typed donors.

Researchers ran the PCR with 60 Vbeta and 13 Jbeta primers. Clones were sequenced by immunoSEQ multiplex PCR, and TCRdb holds only the in-frame ones, with some missing. The sample consists of approximately 170,000 clones, 60% to 85% of them appearing once. Whole-study findings and limits: Excluded were some V segments that proved indistinguishable, including TRBV6-2 and TRBV6-3.

A remark on this clone: Its antigen remains unidentified.

CDR1 is MDHEN, CDR2 SYDVKM, per germline. The CDR3 contains 16 residues. The V and J ends lost 2 bases and 2 bases, in that order; junction bases with no gene match: 5. Sequenced: PBMCs. The receptor's source is a female donor in good health and CMV-seronegative. V usage is TRBV28 and J usage is TRBJ2-7; 11 bases map to TRBD2. CDR3 bases: TGTGCCAGCAGTTTAGGGACTAGCGGAATCCCCTACGAGCAGTACTTC. Amino acid sequence: CASSLGTSGIPYEQYF.